Detailed here is one T cell receptor (beta chain). Its antigen remains unknown. Germline V CDR1 and CDR2: DFQATT, SNEGSKA (reference sequence). The CDR3 spans 11 residues. V dropped 5 bases and J dropped 4 bases, with 8 bases sitting between them. CDR3 and TCR beta VDJ profiling relied on genomic DNA as the template. Via MiXCR, TCRdb re-called the reads, giving one row per CDR3 protein. The table lists roughly 130,000 distinct CDR3 sequences, around 48% of them singletons. This entry is derived from a study of CD8+CD57+ T cells in acquired aplastic anemia. Across the whole study: Roughly 3 ug was the average amount of DNA from sorted CD4+ and CD8+ cells. CD4+ reads averaged about 10.8 million in healthy donors. Study-level points and caveats: Shared by patients and controls, just under 30 CD8+ CDR3s were abundant in patients.

Source material: sorted CD4+, CD8+, or CD8+CD57+ T cells (not recorded which) from PBMCs. The rearrangement links TRBV20-1 to TRBJ1-2; TRBD1 is a possible D gene (6 bases). This receptor was taken from a human donor in good health, serving as a control. Here the CDR3 reads CSAAGAYGYTF. Here the CDR3 DNA reads TGCAGTGCTGCAGGGGCCTATGGCTACACCTTC.